A selection of T cell receptor beta chains follows, all from one sample in a study of PD-1 blockade in classical Hodgkin lymphoma. Sequencing used immunoSEQ multiplex PCR; TCRdb keeps in-frame clones, though not all of them. The sample carries approximately 49,000 clones, roughly 80% recorded once. The specimen was peripheral blood mononuclear cells (PBMCs), collected before the fourth cycle of nivolumab. The source is a human donor with classical Hodgkin lymphoma. The CDR3 runs from the conserved cysteine through the conserved F or W. D genes are given only for firm matches.

v_call,d_call,cdr3_aa
TRBV7-2,NA,CASSLVSGDTEAFF
TRBV7-2,TRBD2,CASSRYTSGSTDTQYF
TRBV6-5,NA,CASSYREGGYGYTF
TRBV9,NA,CASSVGTGYYGYTF
TRBV19,NA,CASSRQPLARGVSYEQYF
TRBV5-1,TRBD2,CASSLAGGSYEQYF
TRBV15,NA,CATSRDGTAYNEQFF
TRBV2,NA,CASRGVDSNQPQHF
TRBV30,NA,CAWSTPYGVSRNEQFF
TRBV19,NA,CASRNPWGASNQPQHF
TRBV6-1,TRBD2,CASTGGRTGELFF
TRBV6-5,NA,CASSFSGGLYGYTF
TRBV30,NA,CAWSARGSDTQYF
TRBV6-1,NA,CASSGQSYTGELFF
TRBV7-7,TRBD2,CASSLGLAGTGELFF
TRBV11-2,NA,CASHPGREEQFF
TRBV6-5,NA,CASSYGQNSYEQYF
TRBV27,TRBD2,CASSLWAGGTDTQYF
TRBV7-9,TRBD1,CASSLVVRGLGQPQHF
TRBV18,NA,CASSPKEGNQPQHF
TRBV9,TRBD2,CASSPSSGGFREQFF
TRBV2,TRBD1,CASSNGQGLNEQFF
TRBV5-1,TRBD2,CASNTLSGSGAHNEQFF
TRBV10-3,TRBD2,CAISVSGSNNEQFF
TRBV30,NA,CAWTSRARAYTGELFF
TRBV7-6,TRBD1,CASSLGSQGSNQPQHF
TRBV6-6,NA,CASSPHGRPTYEQYF
TRBV5-1,NA,CASSLVGGQKETQYF
TRBV7-2,TRBD1,CASSTLDRDNSPLHF
TRBV6-1,NA,CASSAESYNEQFF
TRBV5-6,NA,CASSSGVSYNEQFF
TRBV27,NA,CASSPGRNYGYTF
TRBV7-3,NA,CASSLLGDMGNSPLHF
TRBV27,NA,CASMPSWPGISNQPQHF
TRBV6-5,NA,CASSYNRASYNSPLHF
TRBV19,NA,CASRTAGVYGYTF
TRBV5-4,NA,CASSLDSSGANVLTF
TRBV29-1,TRBD1,CSDMTGDNYGYTF
TRBV6-6,NA,CASSSMTAQETQYF
TRBV19,TRBD1,CASSYRGVSEKLFF
TRBV5-4,NA,CASSFRGSSYEQYF
TRBV28,TRBD1,CASSSGQINTGELFF
TRBV2,NA,CASRSRPYNEKLFF
TRBV21-1,NA,CASSKKSGTAWRGYTF
TRBV19,NA,CASSIRSNNQPQHF
TRBV28,NA,CASRDGVNEKLFF
TRBV11-2,TRBD1,CASSFGDSPFYEQYF